The clone carrying this T cell receptor (beta chain) was recorded a few times. In the source study's methods: Quantification of nucleated cells was approximated via reference gene primer amplification. Clones were read by immunoSEQ multiplex PCR, and TCRdb kept only the in-frame ones, dropping some. That table gives V, J and clone size, and the DNA gave D and trimming. Counted here are 270,000 or so clones, approximately 85% occurring once; the ten biggest clones make up about an eighth. V was clipped by 8 bases and J by 2 bases, with 12 bases between them. The germline V gene encodes CDR1 MNHNY and CDR2 SVGAGI (reference sequence). The CDR3 totals 13 residues. The data stem from a study of blood T cell repertoires in COVID-19.

The clonotype comes from a human donor in a cohort sampled during active COVID-19. Material for sequencing was peripheral blood. The rearrangement uses TRBV6-6 and TRBJ1-1; D remains unclear. DNA for the CDR3: TGTGCCAGCGGGCATCAGTTAAACACTGAAGCTTTCTTT. Encoded protein: CASGHQLNTEAFF.